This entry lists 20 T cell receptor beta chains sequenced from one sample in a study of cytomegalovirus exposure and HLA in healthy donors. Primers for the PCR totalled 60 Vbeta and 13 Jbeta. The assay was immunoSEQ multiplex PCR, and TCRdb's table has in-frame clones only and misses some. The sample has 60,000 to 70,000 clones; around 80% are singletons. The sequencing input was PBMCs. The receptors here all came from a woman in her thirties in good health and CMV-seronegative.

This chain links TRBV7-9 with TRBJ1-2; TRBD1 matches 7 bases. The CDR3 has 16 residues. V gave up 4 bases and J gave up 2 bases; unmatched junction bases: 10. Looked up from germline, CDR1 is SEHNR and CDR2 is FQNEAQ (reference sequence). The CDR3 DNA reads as TGTGCCAGCAGCTACCCAACAGGGACAGTCAACTATGGCTACACCTTC. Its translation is CASSYPTGTVNYGYTF.

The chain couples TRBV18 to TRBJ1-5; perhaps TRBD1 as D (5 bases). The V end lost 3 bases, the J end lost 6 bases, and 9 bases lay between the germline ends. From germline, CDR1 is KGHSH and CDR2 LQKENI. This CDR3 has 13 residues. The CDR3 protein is CASSPGGTQPQHF. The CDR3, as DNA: TGTGCCAGCTCACCGGGGGGTACTCAGCCCCAGCATTTT.

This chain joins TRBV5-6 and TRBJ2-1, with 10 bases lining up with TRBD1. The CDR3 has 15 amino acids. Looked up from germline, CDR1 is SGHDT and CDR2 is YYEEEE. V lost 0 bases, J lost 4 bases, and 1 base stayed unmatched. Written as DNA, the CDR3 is TGTGCCAGCAGCTTGGGGGACAGGGGATACAATGAGCAGTTCTTC. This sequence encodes CASSLGDRGYNEQFF.

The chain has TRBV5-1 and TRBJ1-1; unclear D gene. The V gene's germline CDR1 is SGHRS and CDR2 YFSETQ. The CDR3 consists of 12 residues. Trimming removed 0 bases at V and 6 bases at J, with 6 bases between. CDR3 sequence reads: CASSLAGSEAFF. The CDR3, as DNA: TGCGCCAGCAGCTTGGCCGGTTCTGAAGCTTTCTTT.

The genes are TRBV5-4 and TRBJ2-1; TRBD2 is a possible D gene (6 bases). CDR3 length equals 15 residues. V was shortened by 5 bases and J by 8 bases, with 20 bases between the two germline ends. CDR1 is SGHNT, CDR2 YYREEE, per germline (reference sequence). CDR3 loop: CASRPRTGVSYEQFF. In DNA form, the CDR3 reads TGTGCCAGCAGGCCTCGGACGGGAGTCAGCTATGAGCAGTTCTTC.

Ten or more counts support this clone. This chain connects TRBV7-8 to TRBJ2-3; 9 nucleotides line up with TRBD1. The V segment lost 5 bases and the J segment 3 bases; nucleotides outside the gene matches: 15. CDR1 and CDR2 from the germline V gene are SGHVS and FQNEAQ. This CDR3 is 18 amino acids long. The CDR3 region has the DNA TGTGCCAGCAGCCTCATCCCAGGGACAGGGCCCATTACAGATACGCAGTATTTT. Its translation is CASSLIPGTGPITDTQYF.

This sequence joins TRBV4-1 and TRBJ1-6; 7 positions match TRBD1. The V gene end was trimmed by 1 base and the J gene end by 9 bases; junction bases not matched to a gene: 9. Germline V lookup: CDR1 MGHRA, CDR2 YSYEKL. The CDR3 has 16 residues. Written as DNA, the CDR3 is TGCGCCAGCAGCCAAGGACAGGGAATTCTGGGTTCACCCCTCCACTTT. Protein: CASSQGQGILGSPLHF.

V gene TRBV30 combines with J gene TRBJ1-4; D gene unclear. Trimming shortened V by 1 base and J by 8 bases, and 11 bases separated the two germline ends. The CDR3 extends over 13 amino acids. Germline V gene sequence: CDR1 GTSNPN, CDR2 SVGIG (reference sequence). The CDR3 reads CAWSGDGGEKLFF. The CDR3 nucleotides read TGTGCCTGGAGTGGTGACGGAGGAGAAAAACTGTTTTTT.

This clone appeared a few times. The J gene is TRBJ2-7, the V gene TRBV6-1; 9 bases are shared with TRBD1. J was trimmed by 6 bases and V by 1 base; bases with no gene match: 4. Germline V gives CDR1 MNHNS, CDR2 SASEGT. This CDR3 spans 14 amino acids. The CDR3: CASSEDRGLGEQYF. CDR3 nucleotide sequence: TGTGCCAGCAGTGAAGACAGGGGGCTGGGCGAGCAGTACTTC.

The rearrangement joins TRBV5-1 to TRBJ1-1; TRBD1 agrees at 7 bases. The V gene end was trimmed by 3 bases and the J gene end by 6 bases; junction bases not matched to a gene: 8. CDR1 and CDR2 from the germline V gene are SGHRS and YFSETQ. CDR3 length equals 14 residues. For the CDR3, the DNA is TGCGCCAGCAGCTCGGATAGGGGGCAAGCTGAAGCTTTCTTT. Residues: CASSSDRGQAEAFF.

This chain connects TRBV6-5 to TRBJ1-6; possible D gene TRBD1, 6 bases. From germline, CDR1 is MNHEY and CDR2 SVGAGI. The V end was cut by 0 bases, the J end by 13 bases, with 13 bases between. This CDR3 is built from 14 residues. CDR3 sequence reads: CASSYSRDTLPLHF. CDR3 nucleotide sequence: TGTGCCAGCAGTTACTCCCGGGACACACTCCCCCTCCACTTT.

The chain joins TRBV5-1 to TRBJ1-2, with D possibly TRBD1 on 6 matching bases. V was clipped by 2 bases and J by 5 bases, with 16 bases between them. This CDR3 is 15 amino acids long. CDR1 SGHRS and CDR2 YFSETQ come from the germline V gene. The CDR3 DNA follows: TGCGCCAGCAGCTTCACGGGACAATACGAATATGGCTACACCTTC. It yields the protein CASSFTGQYEYGYTF.

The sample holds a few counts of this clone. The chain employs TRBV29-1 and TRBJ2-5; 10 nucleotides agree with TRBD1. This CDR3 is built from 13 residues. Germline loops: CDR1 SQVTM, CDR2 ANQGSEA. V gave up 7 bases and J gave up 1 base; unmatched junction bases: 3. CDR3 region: CSARTGGQETQYF. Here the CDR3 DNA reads TGCAGCGCCCGGACAGGGGGCCAAGAGACCCAGTACTTC.

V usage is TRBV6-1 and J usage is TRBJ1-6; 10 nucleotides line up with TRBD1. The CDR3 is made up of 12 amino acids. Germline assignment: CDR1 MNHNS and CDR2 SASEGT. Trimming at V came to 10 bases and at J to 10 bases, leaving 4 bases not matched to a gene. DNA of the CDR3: TGTGCCACGACAGGGGGCTGGTCACCCCTCCACTTT. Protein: CATTGGWSPLHF.

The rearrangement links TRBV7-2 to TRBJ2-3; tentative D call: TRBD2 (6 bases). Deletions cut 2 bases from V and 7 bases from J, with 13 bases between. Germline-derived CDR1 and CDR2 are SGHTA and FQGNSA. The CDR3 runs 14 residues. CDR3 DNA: TGTGCCAGCAGCTTATGGGGGGATACATATACGCAGTATTTT. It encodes CASSLWGDTYTQYF. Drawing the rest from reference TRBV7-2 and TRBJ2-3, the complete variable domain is GAGVSQSPSNKVTEKGKDVELRCDPISGHTALYWYRQSLGQGLEFLIYFQGNSAPDKSGLPSDRFSAERTGGSVSTLTIQRTQQEDSAVYLCASSLWGDTYTQYFGPGTRLTVL.

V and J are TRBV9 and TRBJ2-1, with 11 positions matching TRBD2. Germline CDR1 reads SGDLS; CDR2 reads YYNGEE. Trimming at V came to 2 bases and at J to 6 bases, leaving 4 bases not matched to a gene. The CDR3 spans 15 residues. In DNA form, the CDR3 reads TGTGCCAGCAGCGTCACTAGCGGGAGCAGCAATGAGCAGTTCTTC. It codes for CASSVTSGSSNEQFF. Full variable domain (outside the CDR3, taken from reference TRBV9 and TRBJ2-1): DSGVTQTPKHLITATGQRVTLRCSPRSGDLSVYWYQQSLDQGLQFLIQYYNGEERAKGNILERFSAQQFPDLHSELNLSSLELGDSALYFCASSVTSGSSNEQFFGPGTRLTVL.

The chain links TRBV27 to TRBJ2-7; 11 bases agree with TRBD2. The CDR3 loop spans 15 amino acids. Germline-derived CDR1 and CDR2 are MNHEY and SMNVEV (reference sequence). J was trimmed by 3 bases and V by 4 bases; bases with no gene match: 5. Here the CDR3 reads CASSSRLAGRYEQYF. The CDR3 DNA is TGTGCCAGCAGTTCAAGACTAGCGGGACGCTACGAGCAGTACTTC.

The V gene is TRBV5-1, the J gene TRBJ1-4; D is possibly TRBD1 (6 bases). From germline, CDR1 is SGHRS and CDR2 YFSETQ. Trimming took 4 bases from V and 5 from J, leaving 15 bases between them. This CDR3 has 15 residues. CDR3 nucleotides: TGCGCCAGCAGCCGCAACGGACAGTCAAATGAAAAACTGTTTTTT. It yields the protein CASSRNGQSNEKLFF.

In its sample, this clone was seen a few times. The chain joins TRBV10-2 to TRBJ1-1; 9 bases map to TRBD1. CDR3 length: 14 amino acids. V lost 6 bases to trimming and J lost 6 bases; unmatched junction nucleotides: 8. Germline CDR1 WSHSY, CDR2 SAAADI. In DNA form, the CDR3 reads TGCGCCAGCAGCCCGACAGGGGGGACCGCTGAAGCTTTCTTT. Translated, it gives CASSPTGGTAEAFF.

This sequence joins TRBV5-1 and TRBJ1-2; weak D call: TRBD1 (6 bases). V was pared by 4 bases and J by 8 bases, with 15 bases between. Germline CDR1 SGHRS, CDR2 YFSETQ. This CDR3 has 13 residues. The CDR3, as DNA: TGCGCCAGCAGCCGAGACAGGACTTACGGCTACACCTTC. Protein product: CASSRDRTYGYTF.